These 26 T cell receptor beta chains were all obtained from the same sample, sequenced in a study of blood T cell repertoires in COVID-19 (dated by TCRdb to the early 2020s). Library preparation was by the immunoSEQ multiplex PCR assay. TCRdb holds this immuneACCESS table with in-frame rearrangements only. Some clones are missing; in checked studies, unresolved V genes explain under half, and the rest has no known cause. The sample profile shows roughly 350,000 clones; around 87% of them were found once. The ten top clones hold roughly 4% of the sample. Sequenced material: peripheral blood. These receptors came from a woman aged 50 to 60 with active or convalescent COVID-19.

The chain combines TRBV7-2 with TRBJ1-5; the match to TRBD1 covers 9 bases. The CDR3 is made up of 17 amino acids. Unmatched junction bases numbered 9, after V lost 1 base and J lost 5 bases. CDR1 is SGHTA, CDR2 FQGNSA, per germline. CDR3 in amino acids: CASSLGGTGKAYQPQHF. The CDR3 region has the DNA TGTGCCAGCAGCTTAGGGGGGACAGGGAAGGCTTATCAGCCCCAGCATTTT.

The rearrangement uses TRBV6-5 and TRBJ1-2; possible D gene TRBD1, 6 bases. The germline V gene has CDR1 MNHEY and CDR2 SVGAGI. The germline V and J ends were trimmed by 5 bases and 0 bases, with 10 bases remaining between them. CDR3 size: 14 residues. The CDR3 reads CASSKRTANYGYTF. CDR3 bases: TGTGCCAGCAGTAAACGGACAGCTAACTATGGCTACACCTTC.

The genes are TRBV24-1 and TRBJ2-3, with 7 bases matching TRBD1. This CDR3 contains 13 residues. Trimming removed 9 bases from V and 2 bases from J; junction bases left unmatched: 4. CDR1 KGHDR and CDR2 SFDVKD come from the germline V gene. This chain's CDR3 is CATEGADTDTQYF. The CDR3 DNA reads TGTGCCACCGAGGGGGCAGACACAGATACGCAGTATTTT.

This rearrangement joins TRBV14 to TRBJ1-6; D is unclear. This CDR3 has 17 amino acids. Trimming took off 0 bases at V and 2 bases at J, with 11 bases between the two ends. Looked up from germline, CDR1 is SGHDN and CDR2 is FVKESK. The CDR3 nucleotides read TGTGCCAGCAGCCAAGAGGTTATCAGTACCTATAATTCACCCCTCCACTTT. Translating it yields CASSQEVISTYNSPLHF.

The chain recombines TRBV2 with TRBJ2-3; D perhaps matches TRBD2 (5 bases). V lost 4 bases and J 4 bases, leaving 9 bases between the germline ends. The CDR3 totals 13 residues. From germline, CDR1 is SNHLY and CDR2 FYNNEI. The CDR3 coding sequence is TGTGCCAGCAGTGGAGGGATCCCAGATACGCAGTATTTT. The encoded protein is CASSGGIPDTQYF.

The chain joins TRBV29-1 to TRBJ2-5; a possible D gene is TRBD2 (7 bases). Germline V gene sequence: CDR1 SQVTM, CDR2 ANQGSEA. V lost 4 bases and J lost 5, with 14 bases in between. The CDR3 contains 13 residues. The CDR3 is CSVVGGGTETQYF. Written as DNA, the CDR3 is TGCAGCGTTGTGGGAGGGGGGACGGAGACCCAGTACTTC.

The chain employs TRBV18 and TRBJ2-2; tentatively, D is TRBD1 (6 bases). V dropped 4 bases and J dropped 6 bases, with 15 bases sitting between them. The CDR3 covers 15 residues. CDR1 is KGHSH and CDR2 is LQKENI in the germline V gene. The chain's CDR3 is CASSRLQGMAGELFF. The CDR3 DNA reads TGTGCCAGCTCACGCCTACAGGGTATGGCCGGGGAGCTGTTTTTT.

The chain combines TRBV5-6 with TRBJ1-2; 7 nucleotides match TRBD1. Germline V gene data show CDR1 as SGHDT and CDR2 as YYEEEE. This CDR3 has 15 amino acids. V dropped 3 bases and J dropped 3; count of bases not matched to a gene: 8. CDR3 sequence: CASSSTGATYYGYTF. CDR3 coding DNA: TGTGCCAGCAGCTCAACAGGGGCCACCTACTATGGCTACACCTTC. The full variable domain, in which reference TRBV5-6 and TRBJ1-2 provide the parts outside the CDR3, is DAGVTQSPTHLIKTRGQQVTLRCSPKSGHDTVSWYQQALGQGPQFIFQYYEEEERQRGNFPDRFSGHQFPNYSSELNVNALLLGDSALYLCASSSTGATYYGYTFGSGTRLTVV.

The chain employs TRBV2 and TRBJ1-4, with TRBD1 matching 11 bases. CDR1 SNHLY and CDR2 FYNNEI come from the germline V gene. The CDR3 extends over 15 amino acids. With V trimmed by 4 bases and J by 7 bases, 5 bases remained unmatched. CDR3 bases: TGTGCCAGCAGTGTTACCGGGACAGGGGGTGAAAAACTGTTTTTT. Protein sequence: CASSVTGTGGEKLFF.

This clone was found a few times. The chain is built from TRBV4-1 and TRBJ2-1; 10 bases map to TRBD2. The CDR3 is made up of 15 amino acids. V lost 1 base, J lost 7 bases, and 4 bases stayed unmatched. The V gene's germline CDR1 is MGHRA and CDR2 YSYEKL. The CDR3 loop is CASSQVVAGGNEQFF. CDR3 DNA: TGCGCCAGCAGCCAAGTCGTAGCGGGGGGTAATGAGCAGTTCTTC.

This clone was counted between two and nine times. The V call is TRBV28, the J call TRBJ1-5; D gene unclear. CDR1 MDHEN and CDR2 SYDVKM come from the germline V gene. Trimming took off 6 bases at V and 0 bases at J, with 12 bases between the two ends. The CDR3 loop spans 15 amino acids. This CDR3 is CASRPTPYSNQPQHF. The CDR3 DNA is TGTGCCAGCAGGCCGACACCATATAGCAATCAGCCCCAGCATTTT.

The V gene is TRBV30, the J gene TRBJ2-1; 8 positions agree with TRBD1. CDR1 is GTSNPN and CDR2 is SVGIG in the germline V gene (reference sequence). The CDR3 totals 14 residues. Trimming removed 4 bases from V and 10 bases from J; junction bases left unmatched: 12. CDR3 bases: TGTGCCTGGAACGGACAGGGCCTATTAGGGGAGCAGTTCTTC. Protein sequence: CAWNGQGLLGEQFF.

V is TRBV7-9 and J is TRBJ2-5; TRBD1 might be the D (5 bases). The CDR3 covers 13 residues. CDR1 and CDR2 from the germline V gene are SEHNR and FQNEAQ (reference sequence). V was pared by 4 bases and J by 2 bases, with 8 bases between. CDR3 in amino acids: CASSSGAQETQYF. CDR3 DNA sequence: TGTGCCAGCAGCTCTGGGGCACAAGAGACCCAGTACTTC.

The V and J genes are TRBV12-3 or TRBV12-4 and TRBJ2-7, with D possibly TRBD1 on 6 matching bases. V was clipped by 3 bases and J by 6 bases, with 6 bases between them. The CDR3 is 11 amino acids. The CDR3 coding sequence is TGTGCCAGCAGTTTGGACAGCGAGCAGTACTTC. The encoded protein is CASSLDSEQYF.

V usage is TRBV5-1 and J usage is TRBJ1-2, with 8 bases lining up with TRBD1. The CDR3 extends over 16 amino acids. Trimming took 1 base from V and 4 from J; bases not matched to a gene: 9. Germline CDR1 is SGHRS and CDR2 is YFSETQ. CDR3 region: CASSLTGGEVGYGYTF. DNA of the CDR3: TGCGCCAGCAGCTTGACAGGGGGTGAGGTGGGCTATGGCTACACCTTC. Looking up the rest from reference TRBV5-1 and TRBJ1-2 gives the full variable domain: KAGVTQTPRYLIKTRGQQVTLSCSPISGHRSVSWYQQTPGQGLQFLFEYFSETQRNKGNFPGRFSGRQFSNSRSEMNVSTLELGDSALYLCASSLTGGEVGYGYTFGSGTRLTVV.

The genes are TRBV18 and TRBJ1-2; D is ambiguous. Germline V gene sequence: CDR1 KGHSH, CDR2 LQKENI. The CDR3 sequence is 13 residues long. Trimming shortened V by 6 bases and J by 0 bases, and 8 bases separated the two germline ends. CDR3 protein: CASSIQTNYGYTF. For the CDR3, the DNA is TGTGCCAGCTCCATCCAGACTAACTATGGCTACACCTTC.

The gene calls are TRBV18 and TRBJ2-7; no definite D call. V lost 3 bases, J lost 6 bases, and 9 bases lay in between. Germline-derived CDR1 and CDR2 are KGHSH and LQKENI. The length of the CDR3 is 12 residues. The CDR3 region has the DNA TGTGCCAGCTCACCTGATAGTTCCGAGCAGTACTTC. This translates into CASSPDSSEQYF.

The chain couples TRBV2 to TRBJ2-1; 9 bases match TRBD1. J gave up 10 bases and V 5 bases, and 6 bases lay outside the gene matches. Germline CDR1 and CDR2: SNHLY and FYNNEI. The CDR3 has 13 amino acids. This CDR3 is CASSLGQGFEQFF. The CDR3 region has the DNA TGTGCCAGCAGTCTGGGACAGGGATTCGAGCAGTTCTTC.

The rearrangement joins TRBV7-9 to TRBJ1-2; no firm D call. CDR3 length equals 15 residues. Germline V CDR1 and CDR2: SEHNR, FQNEAQ (reference sequence). Trimming shortened V by 2 bases and J by 3 bases, and 13 bases separated the two germline ends. Here the CDR3 DNA reads TGTGCCAGCAGCTTAAGTGTCTATCGGGACTATGGCTACACCTTC. This sequence encodes CASSLSVYRDYGYTF.

The gene calls are TRBV12-5 and TRBJ1-3, with D uncertain. CDR1 is LGHNT and CDR2 is FRNRAP in the germline V gene. This CDR3 contains 14 residues. The V and J ends lost 6 bases and 0 bases respectively, with 9 bases between them. CDR3 in DNA: TGTGCTAGTGGCCGCGGTAGCTCTGGAAACACCATATATTTT. Its protein product is CASGRGSSGNTIYF.

The V gene is TRBV18, the J gene TRBJ2-5, with D uncertain. Per the germline V gene, CDR1 is KGHSH and CDR2 is LQKENI. The V end lost 3 bases, the J end lost 6 bases, and 11 bases lay between the germline ends. CDR3 size: 13 residues. CDR3 in amino acids: CASSPGPKKTQYF. CDR3 coding DNA: TGTGCCAGCTCACCCGGTCCAAAAAAGACCCAGTACTTC.

The chain carries TRBV5-5 and TRBJ1-1, with D tentatively TRBD1 (5 bases). V was trimmed by 0 bases and J by 4 bases, leaving 10 bases between them. The CDR3 spans 14 residues. The V gene's germline CDR1 is SGHKS and CDR2 YYEKEE (reference sequence). In nucleotides, the CDR3 is TGTGCCAGCAGCTTGGATTCAGGGCTCACTGAAGCTTTCTTT. It translates to CASSLDSGLTEAFF.

This clone was detected once. This chain links TRBV7-9 with TRBJ1-2; 9 positions agree with TRBD1. Trimming removed 5 bases from V and 4 bases from J; junction bases left unmatched: 5. The CDR3 has 14 residues. Per the germline V gene, CDR1 is SEHNR and CDR2 is FQNEAQ (reference sequence). Here the CDR3 reads CASSRQGDGYGYTF. The CDR3 DNA reads as TGTGCCAGCAGCCGACAGGGGGACGGCTATGGCTACACCTTC.

The J gene is TRBJ1-5, the V gene TRBV2, with D perhaps TRBD1 (5 bases). Germline V lookup: CDR1 SNHLY, CDR2 FYNNEI. CDR3 length: 13 amino acids. V was clipped by 8 bases and J by 5 bases, with 13 bases between them. The CDR3 sequence is CASSRGLYQPQHF. As DNA, the CDR3 is TGTGCCAGCTCGCGGGGACTGTATCAGCCCCAGCATTTT.

This clone was seen a handful of times. J is TRBJ2-3 and V is TRBV5-5, with 7 nucleotides matching TRBD1. The trim removed 0 bases at V and 4 bases at J, leaving 5 bases unmatched. Germline loops: CDR1 SGHKS, CDR2 YYEKEE (reference sequence). CDR3 size: 15 residues. CDR3: CASSLVQGHADTQYF. In DNA, the CDR3 is TGTGCCAGCAGCTTGGTACAGGGGCATGCAGATACGCAGTATTTT.

The J gene is TRBJ1-2, the V gene TRBV19; the D gene is possibly TRBD1 (6 bases). CDR1 is LNHDA, CDR2 SQIVND, per germline (reference sequence). CDR3 length: 15 residues. Trimming removed 5 bases at V and 4 bases at J, with 17 bases between. The CDR3 spells CASSSTQGRGYGYTF. The CDR3 DNA is TGTGCCAGTAGTTCAACACAGGGCCGCGGCTATGGCTACACCTTC. Full variable domain (missing parts from reference TRBV19 and TRBJ1-2): DGGITQSPKYLFRKEGQNVTLSCEQNLNHDAMYWYRQDPGQGLRLIYYSQIVNDFQKGDIAEGYSVSREKKESFPLTVTSAQKNPTAFYLCASSSTQGRGYGYTFGSGTRLTVV.